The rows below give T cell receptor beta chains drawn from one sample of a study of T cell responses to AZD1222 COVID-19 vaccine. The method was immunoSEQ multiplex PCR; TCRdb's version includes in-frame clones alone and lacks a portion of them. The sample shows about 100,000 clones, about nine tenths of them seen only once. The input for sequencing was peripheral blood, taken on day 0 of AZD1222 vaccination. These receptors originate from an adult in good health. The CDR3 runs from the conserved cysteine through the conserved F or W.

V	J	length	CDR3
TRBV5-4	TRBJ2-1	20	CASSPGLAGVLSVEYNEQFF
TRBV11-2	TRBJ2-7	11	CASSGSYEQYF
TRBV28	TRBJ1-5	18	CASSLAARPSYSNQPQHF
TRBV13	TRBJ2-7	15	CASSPTGTSPYEQYF
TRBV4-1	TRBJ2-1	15	CASSQEDGSAYEQFF
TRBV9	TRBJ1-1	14	CASSVESSSAEAFF
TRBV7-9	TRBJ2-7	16	CASSPTSGSYAYEQYF
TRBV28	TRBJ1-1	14	CASSETPDSTEAFF
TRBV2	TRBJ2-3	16	CASSLGLAGIADTQYF
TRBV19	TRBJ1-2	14	CASSMGTANYGYTF
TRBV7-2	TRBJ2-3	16	CASSYGLAGPTDTQYF
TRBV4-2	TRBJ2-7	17	CASSQQARDRWTYEQYF
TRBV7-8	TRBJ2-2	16	CASSLLGLLNTGELFF
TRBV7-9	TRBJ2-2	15	CASSRVALKTGELFF
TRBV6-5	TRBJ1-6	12	CAMTTGGSPLHF
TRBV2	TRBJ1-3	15	CASSEDRADGNTIYF
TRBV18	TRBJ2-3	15	CASSPSRARTDTQYF
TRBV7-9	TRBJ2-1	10	CASSPLEQFF
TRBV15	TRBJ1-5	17	CATSRTPSVYSNQPQHF
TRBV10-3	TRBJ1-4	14	CAISERAENEKLFF
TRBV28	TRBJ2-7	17	CASSPSYRLEKPYEQYF
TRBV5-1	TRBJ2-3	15	CASSSLAGGLDTQYF
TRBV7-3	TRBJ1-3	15	CASSFKSGSGNTIYF
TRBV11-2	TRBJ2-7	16	CASSQTRTGLEDGQYF
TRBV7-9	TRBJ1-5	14	CASSRGQGNQPQHF
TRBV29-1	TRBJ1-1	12	CSVAQDHTEAFF
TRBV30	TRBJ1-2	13	CAWSPDRDNGYTF
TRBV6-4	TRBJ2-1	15	CASSASGSSYNEQFF
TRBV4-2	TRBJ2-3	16	CASSQAGSNPTDTQYF
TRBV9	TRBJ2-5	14	CASSPWTVGETQYF
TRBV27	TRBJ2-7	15	CASSLSASPSYEQYF
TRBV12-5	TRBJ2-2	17	CASGSTGGARDTGELFF
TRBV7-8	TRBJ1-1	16	CASSLDSWGRNTEAFF
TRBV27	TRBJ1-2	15	CASSPRSGGNYGYTF
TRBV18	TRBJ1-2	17	CASSPLGWAGGDYGYTF
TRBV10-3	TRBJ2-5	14	CAISRRANQETQYF
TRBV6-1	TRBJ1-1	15	CASSEPGQGNTEAFF
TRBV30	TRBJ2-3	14	CAWDTGDHRDTQYF
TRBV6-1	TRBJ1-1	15	CASSEYSTADTEAFF
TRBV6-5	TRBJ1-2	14	CASSYGGGGYGYTF
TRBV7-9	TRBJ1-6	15	CASSLASDYNSPLHF
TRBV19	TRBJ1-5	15	CASSDRGVSNQPQHF
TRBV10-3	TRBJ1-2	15	CATKGIFQEGDGYTF
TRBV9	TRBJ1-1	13	CASSVGANTEAFF
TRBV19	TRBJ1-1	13	CASAGDGWTEAFF
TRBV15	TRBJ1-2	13	CATSRGGDYGYTF
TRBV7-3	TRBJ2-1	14	CASSRTSDYNEQFF
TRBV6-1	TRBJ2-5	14	CASSEPGNGETQYF
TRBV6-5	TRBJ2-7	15	CASRFRRTGPHEQYF
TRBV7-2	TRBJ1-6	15	CASSLVGSYNSPLHF